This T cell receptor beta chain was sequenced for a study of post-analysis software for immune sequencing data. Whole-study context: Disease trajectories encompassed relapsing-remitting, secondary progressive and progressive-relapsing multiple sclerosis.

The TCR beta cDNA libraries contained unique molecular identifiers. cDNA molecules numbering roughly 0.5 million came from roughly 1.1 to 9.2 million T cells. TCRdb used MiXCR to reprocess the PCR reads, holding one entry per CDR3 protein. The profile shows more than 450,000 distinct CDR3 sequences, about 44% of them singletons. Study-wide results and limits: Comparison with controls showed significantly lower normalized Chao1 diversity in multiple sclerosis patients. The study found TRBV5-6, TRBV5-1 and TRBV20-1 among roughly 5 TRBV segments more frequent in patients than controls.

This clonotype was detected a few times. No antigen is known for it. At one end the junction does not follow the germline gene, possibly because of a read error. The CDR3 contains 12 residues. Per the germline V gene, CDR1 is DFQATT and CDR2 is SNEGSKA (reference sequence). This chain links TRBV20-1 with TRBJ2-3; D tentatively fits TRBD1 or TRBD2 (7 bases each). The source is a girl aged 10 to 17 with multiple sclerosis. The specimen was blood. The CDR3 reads CSLGRGTDTQYF. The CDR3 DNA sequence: TGCAGCCTCGGGCGGGGGACAGATACCCAGTATTTT.